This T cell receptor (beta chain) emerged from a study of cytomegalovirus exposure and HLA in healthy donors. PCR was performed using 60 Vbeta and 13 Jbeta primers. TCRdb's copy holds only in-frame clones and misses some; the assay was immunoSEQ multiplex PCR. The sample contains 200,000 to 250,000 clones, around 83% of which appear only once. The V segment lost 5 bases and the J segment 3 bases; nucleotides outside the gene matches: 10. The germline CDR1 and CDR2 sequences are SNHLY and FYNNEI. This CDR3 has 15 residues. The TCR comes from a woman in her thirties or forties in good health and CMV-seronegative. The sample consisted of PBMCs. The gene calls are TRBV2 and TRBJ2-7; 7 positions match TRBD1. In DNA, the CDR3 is TGTGCCAGCAGTCAGGGGGTGCCCCTCTACTACGAGCAGTACTTC. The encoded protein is CASSQGVPLYYEQYF.